This TCR beta chain came from a study of response to subunit inactivated influenza vaccine. Germline V gene lookup returns CDR1 SGHDT and CDR2 YYEEEE. Trimming shortened V by 0 bases and J by 10 bases, and 11 bases separated the two germline ends. The CDR3 is 14 residues long. A remark on this clonotype: Its antigen remains unidentified.

Study-wide results and limits: Authors suggested that a seasonal influenza vaccination recruits few new T cells each time.

Using its own MiXCR run on the RT-PCR reads, TCRdb lists one record per CDR3 protein. The sample lists roughly 780,000 distinct CDR3 sequences; 15% to 20% were seen once. V and J are TRBV5-6 and TRBJ1-6; D is unresolved. The sequences come from PBMCs from blood, collected about 5 days after vaccination. The sequence derives from a man aged 50-59 years who received an inactivated influenza vaccine. The CDR3 loop reads CASSLERDWSPLHF. The CDR3 coding sequence is TGTGCCAGCAGCTTGGAAAGGGATTGGTCACCCCTCCACTTT.